The 24 T cell receptor beta chains listed next were all sequenced from one sample in a study of identical twins (TCRdb year 2016). The receptor library was made with 5' RACE. TCRdb records Illumina HiSeq 2000 as the sequencer. TCRdb reanalyzed the raw reads on its own, using fastp at Q25 for trimming and MiXCR for clone calling, and kept in-frame beta chains. Entries are consolidated by CDR3 protein sequence, retaining the most common genes and DNA. This sample comprises hundreds of thousands of distinct CDR3 sequences, 9% to 15% of them detected only once. The top ten clonotypes cover roughly 1.6% of the sample. The sample was also reused in another study, on yellow fever vaccine responses in identical twins.

The sequencing input was PBMCs. These receptors all stem from a woman between 18 and 29 years old in good health.

This clonotype was recorded at least ten times. The rearrangement links TRBV5-1 to TRBJ2-7; a possible D gene is TRBD2 (6 bases). Germline loops: CDR1 SGHRS, CDR2 YFSETQ. Trimming removed 1 base from V and 7 bases from J, with 12 bases in between. The CDR3 loop spans 13 amino acids. The CDR3 reads CASSLWGVSEQYF. In DNA, the CDR3 is TGCGCCAGCAGCTTGTGGGGGGTCAGTGAGCAGTACTTC.

CDR3 loop: CASSDSLAKNIQYF. Here the CDR3 DNA reads TGTGCCAGCTCAGACAGTCTAGCCAAAAACATTCAGTACTTC. This chain connects TRBV18 to TRBJ2-4; D possibly corresponds to TRBD1 (5 bases). V lost 5 bases and J 0 bases, leaving 8 bases between the germline ends. Germline CDR1 and CDR2: KGHSH and LQKENI. The CDR3 is 14 amino acids.

The chain has TRBV7-2 and TRBJ1-2; D is perhaps TRBD1 (6 bases). Trimming cost V 5 bases and J 4 bases, with 17 bases left between them. Germline CDR1 SGHTA, CDR2 FQGNSA. This CDR3 is built from 15 residues. The CDR3: CASSTLGGRTYGYTF. The CDR3 nucleotides read TGTGCCAGCAGCACCCTAGGGGGGCGCACCTATGGCTACACCTTC.

J is TRBJ1-1 and V is TRBV27; 8 bases map to TRBD1. The ends lost 6 bases at V and 4 bases at J; junction bases unmatched: 4. The CDR3 is 13 amino acids. Germline V gene lookup returns CDR1 MNHEY and CDR2 SMNVEV (reference sequence). The CDR3 bases are TGTGCCAGCAGAACAGGGGGAGTCACTGAAGCTTTCTTT. Translated, it gives CASRTGGVTEAFF.

In this sample, this clonotype turned up many times. The rearrangement links TRBV7-8 to TRBJ2-1, with 7 bases matching TRBD2. V trimming: 5 bases; J trimming: 10 bases; junction bases outside the gene matches: 14. Germline V gene lookup returns CDR1 SGHVS and CDR2 FQNEAQ. The CDR3 sequence is 15 residues long. This chain's CDR3 is CASSPGTSGGGEQFF. The CDR3 nucleotides are TGTGCCAGCAGCCCCGGGACGTCGGGAGGCGGGGAGCAGTTCTTC.

V is TRBV6-4 and J is TRBJ2-7; TRBD2 agrees at 10 bases. Per the germline V gene, CDR1 is MRHNA and CDR2 is SNTAGT. V was clipped by 4 bases and J by 2 bases; unmatched bases: 2. This CDR3 has 14 amino acids. The CDR3 spells CASSATSGAYEQYF. CDR3 nucleotide sequence: TGTGCCAGCAGTGCCACTAGCGGGGCCTACGAGCAGTACTTC.

The V call is TRBV6-4, the J call TRBJ2-6, with D perhaps matching TRBD1 (6 bases). The CDR3 is made up of 16 amino acids. Trimming pared 4 bases from V and 1 base from J, leaving 11 bases between. Looked up from germline, CDR1 is MRHNA and CDR2 is SNTAGT. CDR3 bases: TGTGCCAGCAGTGGTACAGGGACGTCTGGGGCCAACGTCCTGACTTTC. Protein product: CASSGTGTSGANVLTF.

There are many counts of this clonotype. The rearrangement uses TRBV7-3 and TRBJ2-1; 11 bases map to TRBD2. The CDR3 consists of 14 residues. V was pared by 6 bases and J by 6 bases, with 4 bases of the junction left unmatched. Germline V gene data show CDR1 as SGHTA and CDR2 as FQGTGA. For the CDR3, the DNA is TGTGCCAGCAGTCCCGGACTAGCGGGCAATGAGCAGTTCTTC. It encodes CASSPGLAGNEQFF.

Only a few counts were recorded for this clonotype. This chain connects TRBV6-5 to TRBJ1-1, with a weak D call TRBD1 (5 bases). Germline lookup yields CDR1 MNHEY and CDR2 SVGAGI. Trimming pared 0 bases from V and 4 bases from J, leaving 9 bases between. The CDR3 has 14 amino acids. This chain's CDR3 is CASSYSSGATEAFF. CDR3 DNA: TGTGCCAGCAGTTACTCGTCCGGGGCCACTGAAGCTTTCTTT.

The chain combines TRBV18 with TRBJ2-7; 12 bases agree with TRBD2. The CDR3 sequence is 14 residues long. CDR1 and CDR2 (germline): KGHSH, LQKENI. V shed 6 bases and J 7 bases; nucleotides not matched to a gene: 7. CDR3 protein: CASSLAGGPREQYF. The CDR3 nucleotides are TGTGCCAGCTCTCTAGCGGGAGGGCCTAGGGAGCAGTACTTC.

The V gene is TRBV11-2, the J gene TRBJ1-1, with a possible D match to TRBD1 (6 bases). Germline V gives CDR1 SGHAT, CDR2 FQNNGV. Trimming cost V 5 bases and J 0 bases, with 25 bases left between them. CDR3 length: 19 amino acids. CDR3 loop: CASSPRRQVGGFMNTEAFF. In nucleotides, the CDR3 is TGTGCCAGCAGCCCCCGCCGACAGGTCGGGGGTTTCATGAACACTGAAGCTTTCTTT.

This clonotype was observed at least ten times. The genes are TRBV5-6 and TRBJ1-3; D unresolved. Trimming took off 0 bases at V and 6 bases at J, with 4 bases between the two ends. The CDR3 has 12 residues. From germline, CDR1 is SGHDT and CDR2 YYEEEE. CDR3 sequence (DNA): TGTGCCAGCAGCTTGGGGGAAAACACCATATATTTT. Translation: CASSLGENTIYF.

This clonotype was seen a few times. CDR3 amino acids: CASRRTGGDEQYF. CDR3 sequence (DNA): TGTGCCAGCAGACGGACAGGGGGTGACGAGCAGTACTTC. V usage is TRBV11-2 and J usage is TRBJ2-7, with TRBD1 matching 10 bases. V shed 6 bases and J 5 bases; nucleotides not matched to a gene: 4. CDR1 is SGHAT, CDR2 FQNNGV, per germline. The CDR3 has 13 amino acids.

This chain links TRBV5-8 with TRBJ2-2; possibly TRBD1 for D (6 bases). V was clipped by 3 bases and J by 6 bases, with 21 bases between them. CDR1 SGHTS and CDR2 YDEGEE come from the germline V gene. The CDR3 sequence is 17 residues long. This CDR3 reads CASSSILAGVSAGELFF. The CDR3 DNA follows: TGTGCCAGCAGCTCAATTTTGGCAGGGGTATCAGCCGGGGAGCTGTTTTTT. Full variable domain (remainder filled in from reference TRBV5-8 and TRBJ2-2): EAGVTQSPTHLIKTRGQQATLRCSPISGHTSVYWYQQALGLGLQFLLWYDEGEERNRGNFPPRFSGRQFPNYSSELNVNALELEDSALYLCASSSILAGVSAGELFFGEGSRLTVL.

This clonotype was seen only a few times. The V gene is TRBV20-1, the J gene TRBJ2-3; TRBD2 matches 14 bases. CDR1 and CDR2 from the germline V gene are DFQATT and SNEGSKA (reference sequence). This CDR3 is 16 amino acids long. J lost 6 bases, V lost 6 bases, and 11 bases had no gene match. Here the CDR3 DNA reads TGCAGTGCCAAGACCCGACTAGCGGGAGGGCCGGATACGCAGTATTTT. It yields the protein CSAKTRLAGGPDTQYF.

At least ten counts were recorded for this clonotype. The gene calls are TRBV19 and TRBJ1-2; D remains unclear. The CDR3 has 13 amino acids. V was clipped by 9 bases and J by 0 bases, with 11 bases between them. Germline CDR1 is LNHDA and CDR2 is SQIVND (reference sequence). The CDR3 nucleotides are TGTGCCAGCACAGATCCAGCTAACTATGGCTACACCTTC. This encodes CASTDPANYGYTF.

The chain links TRBV6-1 to TRBJ2-3; 7 nucleotides agree with TRBD2. This CDR3 has 14 residues. CDR1 MNHNS and CDR2 SASEGT come from the germline V gene. Germline trimming cut 8 bases from V and 1 base from J; bases unmatched to any gene: 6. The CDR3 sequence is CASGGAGGTDTQYF. The CDR3 DNA sequence: TGTGCCAGCGGAGGGGCGGGGGGCACAGATACGCAGTATTTT.

The chain uses TRBV20-1 and TRBJ2-2; weak D call: TRBD1 (6 bases). Germline V gene data show CDR1 as DFQATT and CDR2 as SNEGSKA (reference sequence). The CDR3 contains 16 residues. V lost 3 bases and J 2 bases, leaving 16 bases between the germline ends. As DNA, the CDR3 is TGCAGTGCTAGCTCACCTACGGACAGAAACACCGGGGAGCTGTTTTTT. Translation: CSASSPTDRNTGELFF.

This clonotype has only a few counts. The rearrangement joins TRBV24-1 to TRBJ2-2, with D tentatively TRBD2 (5 bases). Germline loops: CDR1 KGHDR, CDR2 SFDVKD. The germline V and J ends were trimmed by 3 bases and 3 bases, with 7 bases remaining between them. The CDR3 consists of 14 residues. CDR3 coding DNA: TGTGCCACCAGTGATCGGACTTACACCGGGGAGCTGTTTTTT. Its translation is CATSDRTYTGELFF.

The rearrangement joins TRBV19 to TRBJ1-2; D is possibly TRBD1 (5 bases). Trimming took off 3 bases at V and 3 bases at J, with 11 bases between the two ends. The CDR3 has 14 residues. Germline V gene sequence: CDR1 LNHDA, CDR2 SQIVND (reference sequence). The CDR3 sequence is CASSIWGLHYGYTF. CDR3 coding DNA: TGTGCCAGTAGTATCTGGGGGTTGCACTATGGCTACACCTTC.

This chain joins TRBV20-1 and TRBJ2-2; TRBD1 or TRBD2 may be the D gene (5 bases each). The CDR3 spans 15 residues. Germline lookup yields CDR1 DFQATT and CDR2 SNEGSKA (reference sequence). The V gene lost 6 bases and the J gene lost 3 bases, with 17 bases spanning the gap. CDR3 residues: CSAWDRLGYTGELFF. CDR3 nucleotide sequence: TGCAGTGCCTGGGACCGACTGGGCTACACCGGGGAGCTGTTTTTT.

This clonotype was recorded a few times. This chain connects TRBV6-2 or TRBV6-3 to TRBJ2-2; 16 bases agree with TRBD2. Germline trimming cut 5 bases from V and 0 bases from J; bases unmatched to any gene: 12. CDR1 is MNHEY, CDR2 SVGEGT, per germline. The CDR3 consists of 21 residues. The CDR3 loop is CASSPTTGTSGRDANTGELFF. The CDR3, as DNA: TGTGCCAGCAGTCCTACTACCGGGACTAGCGGGAGGGATGCGAACACCGGGGAGCTGTTTTTT.

This clonotype was counted between two and nine times. The chain combines TRBV29-1 with TRBJ2-5; a possible D gene is TRBD1 (6 bases). This CDR3 is 16 amino acids long. Germline V lookup: CDR1 SQVTM, CDR2 ANQGSEA. Trimming pared 6 bases from V and 0 bases from J, leaving 20 bases between. The CDR3 DNA reads TGCAGCGTCGGCCCCCAGGACAGTTGGTACCAAGAGACCCAGTACTTC. It yields the protein CSVGPQDSWYQETQYF.

This clonotype was counted ten times or more. This sequence joins TRBV29-1 and TRBJ1-1, with TRBD1 matching 8 bases. Germline V gene lookup returns CDR1 SQVTM and CDR2 ANQGSEA. This CDR3 is built from 14 residues. J was trimmed by 3 bases and V by 6 bases; bases with no gene match: 9. In DNA, the CDR3 is TGCAGCGTGGAGCGGCCAGGGGGCGACACTGAAGCTTTCTTT. Amino acids: CSVERPGGDTEAFF.